The clone carrying this T cell receptor (beta chain) has just one count. This entry belongs to a study of shared clonotypes between healthy human individuals. As defined, naive CD8 cells were CD45RO-negative and positively selected for CCR7, with terminally differentiated effector memory CD45RA+ cells excluded. CDR3 length: 14 amino acids. Germline V CDR1 and CDR2: SGHNT, YYREEE (reference sequence). V lost 4 bases and J lost 4, with 12 bases in between. Sequencing used immunoSEQ multiplex PCR; TCRdb keeps in-frame clones, though not all of them. This table has fewer than 800,000 clones, 92% appearing once.

The clonotype originates from a man aged 30 to 45 in good health. The chain joins TRBV5-4 to TRBJ2-1, with D possibly matching TRBD2 (5 bases). The sequencing sample was made of naive CD8+ T cells sorted from blood. This CDR3 reads CASSPYAGYNEQFF. CDR3 nucleotides: TGTGCCAGCAGCCCCTACGCGGGTTACAATGAGCAGTTCTTC.